This T cell receptor beta chain derives from a study of identical twins. MiXCR, applied by TCRdb to the 5' RACE reads, yields one record per CDR3 protein. The table records 1.5 million to 2 million distinct CDR3 sequences, less than 35% of them present only once. This CDR3 comprises 13 residues. Germline V lookup: CDR1 SGHRS, CDR2 YFSETQ. The V and J ends lost 6 bases and 1 base respectively, with 10 bases between them. Note on this clonotype: A read error may be the cause here, since a much bigger clone is one base away.

The receptor's source is a newborn girl in good health. Specimen: cord blood. This rearrangement joins TRBV5-1 to TRBJ2-5; tentatively, D is TRBD1 (5 bases). CDR3 bases: TGCGCCAGCACGGAACAGGTCCAAGAGACCCAGTACTTC. It specifies CASTEQVQETQYF.